Listed below are T cell receptor beta chains from one sample, sequenced in a study of blood T cell repertoires in COVID-19. Clones were read by immunoSEQ multiplex PCR, and TCRdb kept only the in-frame ones, dropping some. The sample holds around 250,000 clones, just under 90% seen once. Source material: PBMCs or T cells enriched from blood (not recorded which). These receptors came from a man between 45 and 60 years old who had been exposed to COVID-19. Each CDR3 is given with its conserved first and last residue. The D gene is left open where the match is weak. Expanded clones are given a class, and other clones once, few, many or no size at all.

clone size | D gene | J gene | V gene | CDR3 protein | CDR3 DNA
. | . | TRBJ1-3 | TRBV7-7 | CASSLAPGAANTIYF | TGTGCTAGCAGCTTAGCGCCAGGGGCTGCAAACACCATATATTTT
. | . | TRBJ1-1 | TRBV7-3 | CASSLQSGNTEAFF | TGTGCCAGCAGCTTACAGTCAGGGAACACTGAAGCTTTCTTT
. | . | TRBJ1-2 | TRBV7-8 | CASSPDSNYGYTF | TGTGCCAGCAGCCCGGACAGCAATTATGGCTACACCTTC
. | TRBD1 | TRBJ1-1 | TRBV12-3/TRBV12-4 | CASSPRDRDEAFF | TGTGCCAGCAGTCCTCGGGACAGGGACGAGGCTTTCTTT
once | . | TRBJ1-2 | TRBV10-3 | CAISENGSGYTF | TGTGCCATCAGTGAGAACGGTAGCGGCTACACCTTC
. | TRBD1 | TRBJ2-3 | TRBV7-2 | CASSLDRGRGTQYF | TGTGCCAGCAGCTTAGACAGGGGTCGCGGTACGCAGTATTTT
. | . | TRBJ1-4 | TRBV28 | CASSLLGGTTNEKLFF | TGTGCCAGCAGTCTCCTGGGGGGGACAACTAATGAAAAACTGTTTTTT
. | TRBD1 | TRBJ2-7 | TRBV28 | CASSSPSTGMNEQYF | TGTGCCAGCAGCTCTCCATCGACAGGGATGAACGAGCAGTACTTC
. | TRBD1 | TRBJ1-2 | TRBV7-2 | CASSPNSYRDSYGYTF | TGTGCCAGCAGCCCAAACTCTTACCGGGACAGCTATGGCTACACCTTC
once | . | TRBJ1-5 | TRBV11-3 | CASSLQSNQPQHF | TGTGCCAGCAGCTTACAGTCCAATCAGCCCCAGCATTTT
. | TRBD1 | TRBJ1-2 | TRBV19 | CASTQRGTGPFDYGYTF | TGTGCCAGTACCCAGAGAGGGACAGGGCCCTTTGACTATGGCTACACCTTC
. | TRBD2 | TRBJ2-1 | TRBV7-9 | CASSWTSGSLSEQFF | TGTGCCAGCAGCTGGACTAGCGGGAGTTTAAGTGAGCAGTTCTTC
once | TRBD2 | TRBJ2-7 | TRBV7-7 | CASSETSGPVGEQYF | TGTGCTAGCAGCGAGACTAGCGGGCCAGTGGGAGAGCAGTACTTC
. | . | TRBJ1-5 | TRBV28 | CASSLVANQPQHF | TGTGCCAGCAGTTTGGTAGCAAATCAGCCCCAGCATTTT
. | TRBD2 | TRBJ2-5 | TRBV2 | CASSPLAGGETQYF | TGTGCCAGCAGCCCCCTAGCGGGAGGAGAGACCCAGTACTTC
. | TRBD1 | TRBJ2-5 | TRBV18 | CASSHSSTGRETQYF | TGTGCCAGCTCACATAGTTCGACAGGGCGGGAGACCCAGTACTTC
. | . | TRBJ1-1 | TRBV11-3 | CASSRDIGGNTEAFF | TGTGCCAGCAGCCGGGACATTGGGGGGAACACTGAAGCTTTCTTT
. | TRBD2 | TRBJ2-1 | TRBV11-3 | CASSPGGLADGEQFF | TGTGCCAGCAGCCCAGGGGGACTAGCCGACGGTGAGCAGTTCTTC
once | . | TRBJ1-1 | TRBV7-2 | CASSLALGLPEAFF | TGTGCCAGCAGCTTAGCGCTCGGGTTACCCGAAGCTTTCTTT
. | TRBD2 | TRBJ2-1 | TRBV3-1/TRBV3-2 | CASSQDTSGKLEQFF | TGTGCCAGCAGCCAAGATACTAGCGGAAAGTTAGAGCAGTTCTTC
. | TRBD2 | TRBJ2-1 | TRBV9 | CASSVPVAGGPQFF | TGTGCCAGCAGCGTTCCAGTAGCGGGAGGGCCGCAGTTCTTC
. | TRBD1 | TRBJ1-1 | TRBV2 | CASSGPDRALNTEAFF | TGTGCCAGCAGTGGCCCCGACAGGGCCCTGAACACTGAAGCTTTCTTT
. | . | TRBJ1-2 | TRBV18 | CASSAYTRNTGSYGYTF | TGTGCCAGCTCAGCATACACCCGCAATACAGGGTCCTATGGCTACACCTTC
. | . | TRBJ1-1 | TRBV11-2 | CASNLIGARGTEAFF | TGTGCCAGCAACTTAATAGGGGCTAGGGGCACTGAAGCTTTCTTT
. | TRBD2 | TRBJ2-3 | TRBV6-5 | CASGGTSGSGDTQYF | TGTGCCAGCGGAGGGACTAGCGGGAGTGGGGATACGCAGTATTTT
. | . | TRBJ2-5 | TRBV2 | CASSVFQGGLETQYF | TGTGCCAGCAGTGTTTTTCAGGGTGGCCTGGAGACCCAGTACTTC
. | . | TRBJ2-7 | TRBV11-2 | CASSKTEFYEQYF | TGTGCCAGCAGCAAGACAGAGTTCTACGAGCAGTACTTC
. | . | TRBJ1-2 | TRBV27 | CASTPGGSRNYGYTF | TGTGCCAGCACTCCCGGGGGGAGTAGAAACTATGGCTACACCTTC
. | TRBD1 | TRBJ1-2 | TRBV28 | CASSENRGPGDYGYTF | TGTGCCAGCAGCGAAAATAGGGGGCCGGGGGACTATGGCTACACCTTC
few | . | TRBJ2-1 | TRBV7-7 | CASSPIGNEQFF | TGTGCTAGCAGCCCTATCGGGAATGAGCAGTTCTTC
. | . | TRBJ2-4 | TRBV4-2 | CASSQDVQGDIQYF | TGTGCCAGCAGCCAAGATGTACAGGGCGACATTCAGTACTTC
. | . | TRBJ1-4 | TRBV28 | CASEYRVTGGEKLFF | TGTGCCAGCGAATATAGGGTTACTGGGGGGGAAAAACTGTTTTTT
. | TRBD1 | TRBJ1-1 | TRBV28 | CASSLKGAMNTEAFF | TGTGCCAGCAGTTTAAAGGGGGCCATGAACACTGAAGCTTTCTTT
. | . | TRBJ1-2 | TRBV5-5 | CASSQGQNYGYTF | TGTGCCAGCAGCCAAGGACAGAACTATGGCTACACCTTC